The next 29 T cell receptor beta chains were all read from a single sample in a study of blood T cell repertoires in COVID-19 (dated by TCRdb to 2018 to 2021). Libraries were constructed by the immunoSEQ multiplex PCR assay. This immuneACCESS table, as held by TCRdb, lists in-frame sequences with V and J called but not all clones. Of the missing ones, under half trace to an unresolved V gene in checked studies; the others have no known cause. The sample table contains more than 90,000 clones; only one count was recorded for around 81% of them. The ten largest make up over 3.5% of the sample. The sample was peripheral blood. These receptor sequences come from a man between 60 and 75 years old with acute or convalescent COVID-19.

The rearrangement uses TRBV27 and TRBJ1-2, with a tentative D call TRBD1 (5 bases). Deletions cut 5 bases from V and 8 bases from J, with 15 bases between. The CDR3 length is 13 residues. Germline V gene lookup returns CDR1 MNHEY and CDR2 SMNVEV (reference sequence). The DNA for the CDR3 is TGTGCCAGCAGTCCCCAGACAGCGAACGGCTACACCTTC. Protein: CASSPQTANGYTF.

This chain uses TRBV29-1 with TRBJ2-5, with 10 bases identical to TRBD2. The CDR3 length is 15 residues. The V gene's germline CDR1 is SQVTM and CDR2 ANQGSEA. J gave up 3 bases and V 3 bases, and 7 bases lay outside the gene matches. The chain's CDR3 is CSVDIGLAGEETQYF. The CDR3 DNA reads as TGCAGCGTTGATATAGGTCTAGCGGGAGAAGAGACCCAGTACTTC.

The chain is built from TRBV7-3 and TRBJ1-2; 8 bases are shared with TRBD1. The CDR3 is 13 residues long. The germline V gene encodes CDR1 SGHTA and CDR2 FQGTGA. The V gene end was trimmed by 5 bases and the J gene end by 7 bases; junction bases not matched to a gene: 6. CDR3 amino acids: CASSPQGASGYTF. The CDR3 bases are TGTGCCAGCAGCCCCCAGGGGGCGAGTGGCTACACCTTC. Full variable domain (remainder filled in from reference TRBV7-3 and TRBJ1-2): GAGVSQTPSNKVTEKGKYVELRCDPISGHTALYWYRQSLGQGPEFLIYFQGTGAADDSGLPNDRFFAVRPEGSVSTLKIQRTERGDSAVYLCASSPQGASGYTFGSGTRLTVV.

CDR3 nucleotide sequence: TGTGCCAGCAGCATCAACAGGGGGAGTACTGAAGCTTTCTTT. Its protein is CASSINRGSTEAFF. This chain links TRBV5-6 with TRBJ1-1; 8 nucleotides align to TRBD1. The junction had 7 bases not matched to a gene; V was cut back by 4 bases and J by 5 bases. CDR1 SGHDT and CDR2 YYEEEE come from the germline V gene. The CDR3 consists of 14 residues.

This chain uses TRBV4-1 with TRBJ2-1, with a weak D call TRBD2 (7 bases). V dropped 4 bases and J dropped 0 bases, with 10 bases sitting between them. Germline V gives CDR1 MGHRA, CDR2 YSYEKL. The CDR3 is 15 residues long. The CDR3 here is CASSRGGSSYNEQFF. Here the CDR3 DNA reads TGCGCCAGCAGCCGCGGGGGCAGCTCCTACAATGAGCAGTTCTTC.

The J gene is TRBJ2-1, the V gene TRBV6-5; the D gene is possibly TRBD1 (6 bases). CDR1 is MNHEY and CDR2 is SVGAGI in the germline V gene. V dropped 2 bases and J dropped 8 bases, with 16 bases sitting between them. The CDR3 totals 15 residues. The CDR3 is CASSYQPTGQDEQFF. CDR3 nucleotides: TGTGCCAGCAGTTACCAGCCGACGGGACAAGATGAGCAGTTCTTC.

V is TRBV7-2 and J is TRBJ2-5, with 9 bases identical to TRBD2. Germline V gene sequence: CDR1 SGHTA, CDR2 FQGNSA. V trimming: 2 bases; J trimming: 2 bases; junction bases outside the gene matches: 6. The CDR3 extends over 16 amino acids. The CDR3 DNA is TGTGCCAGCAGCTTACAAGCGGGGGGTCGGCAAGAGACCCAGTACTTC. Translation: CASSLQAGGRQETQYF. Full variable domain (outside the CDR3, taken from reference TRBV7-2 and TRBJ2-5): GAGVSQSPSNKVTEKGKDVELRCDPISGHTALYWYRQSLGQGLEFLIYFQGNSAPDKSGLPSDRFSAERTGGSVSTLTIQRTQQEDSAVYLCASSLQAGGRQETQYFGPGTRLLVL.

The chain has TRBV3-1 (or the pseudogene TRBV3-2) and TRBJ1-5; D is undetermined. CDR1 is LGHDT, CDR2 YNNKEL, per germline (reference sequence). CDR3 length: 15 amino acids. The germline V and J ends were trimmed by 4 bases and 2 bases, with 12 bases remaining between them. The DNA for the CDR3 is TGTGCCAGCAGCCGTGAGGGTACAGGCAATCAGCCCCAGCATTTT. It is translated as CASSREGTGNQPQHF.

The chain uses TRBV2 and TRBJ1-5; 8 bases are a match to TRBD1. The germline V gene has CDR1 SNHLY and CDR2 FYNNEI. The CDR3 is made up of 13 amino acids. J lost 6 bases, V lost 6 bases, and 4 bases had no gene match. The CDR3 nucleotides are TGTGCCAGCAGGGACAGGGAAGGTCAGCCCCAGCATTTT. This sequence encodes CASRDREGQPQHF.

The genes are TRBV11-2 and TRBJ1-1; 11 positions agree with TRBD1. V lost 0 bases to trimming and J lost 4 bases; unmatched junction nucleotides: 1. CDR3 length: 15 amino acids. Germline V gene sequence: CDR1 SGHAT, CDR2 FQNNGV. CDR3 sequence: CASSLEGTGGTEAFF. In nucleotides, the CDR3 is TGTGCCAGCAGCTTAGAGGGGACAGGGGGCACTGAAGCTTTCTTT.

V and J are TRBV5-1 and TRBJ2-1; TRBD2 aligns across 11 bases. J lost 6 bases, V lost 0 bases, and 2 bases had no gene match. Germline V gene lookup returns CDR1 SGHRS and CDR2 YFSETQ. The CDR3 consists of 15 residues. The CDR3 protein is CASSLATSGTNEQFF. The CDR3 DNA sequence: TGCGCCAGCAGCTTGGCGACTAGCGGGACCAATGAGCAGTTCTTC.

The V and J genes are TRBV11-3 and TRBJ1-1, with D perhaps matching TRBD1 (5 bases). V lost 2 bases, J lost 2 bases, and 12 bases lay in between. The CDR3 covers 15 residues. Germline assignment: CDR1 SGHNT and CDR2 YENEEA. The CDR3: CASSLTGQGNTEAFF. The CDR3 bases are TGTGCCAGCAGCTTAACGGGTCAGGGAAACACTGAAGCTTTCTTT.

The chain recombines TRBV7-9 with TRBJ1-2; 8 nucleotides line up with TRBD1. The CDR3 consists of 14 residues. The ends lost 7 bases at V and 8 bases at J; junction bases unmatched: 12. Germline CDR1 is SEHNR and CDR2 is FQNEAQ (reference sequence). The DNA of the CDR3 is TGTGCCAGCAAATCGAACTCAGGGGGCCGAGGCTACACCTTC. Amino acid sequence: CASKSNSGGRGYTF. Complete variable domain (other parts from reference TRBV7-9 and TRBJ1-2): DTGVSQNPRHKITKRGQNVTFRCDPISEHNRLYWYRQTLGQGPEFLTYFQNEAQLEKSRLLSDRFSAERPKGSFSTLEIQRTEQGDSAMYLCASKSNSGGRGYTFGSGTRLTVV.

The rearrangement links TRBV11-3 to TRBJ2-6; perhaps TRBD1 as D (5 bases). The V gene's germline CDR1 is SGHNT and CDR2 YENEEA. The CDR3 runs 16 residues. Trimming took 5 bases from V and 0 from J, leaving 11 bases between them. For the CDR3, the DNA is TGTGCCAGCAGCCCGCGACAGCTCTCTGGGGCCAACGTCCTGACTTTC. Translation gives CASSPRQLSGANVLTF.

V gene TRBV27 combines with J gene TRBJ2-3; the D gene is possibly TRBD1 (6 bases). Germline lookup yields CDR1 MNHEY and CDR2 SMNVEV (reference sequence). The V end was cut by 4 bases, the J end by 11 bases, with 16 bases between. The CDR3 loop spans 13 amino acids. The CDR3 DNA reads as TGTGCCAGCAGTTATTACAGGGACGTAAAGCAGTATTTT. Translating it yields CASSYYRDVKQYF.

This clone has just a few counts. The V and J genes are TRBV27 and TRBJ1-2; weak D call: TRBD1 (5 bases). The CDR3 is made up of 17 amino acids. Trimming shortened V by 4 bases and J by 1 base, and 19 bases separated the two germline ends. CDR1 and CDR2 from the germline V gene are MNHEY and SMNVEV (reference sequence). CDR3 sequence reads: CASSSGGLSPNNYGYTF. In DNA form, the CDR3 reads TGTGCCAGCAGTTCGGGGGGGTTATCTCCTAATAACTATGGCTACACCTTC.

The chain combines TRBV12-3 or TRBV12-4 with TRBJ1-5, with 11 bases identical to TRBD1. Trimming cost V 5 bases and J 7 bases; bases outside gene matches: 1. This CDR3 region has 13 residues. The CDR3: CASSRTGGQPQHF. CDR3 bases: TGTGCCAGCAGTAGGACAGGGGGCCAGCCCCAGCATTTT.

The CDR3 DNA is TGTGCCAGTAGTTTTGTAGGTGGCGGGAGCGAGCAGTTCTTC. Encoded protein: CASSFVGGGSEQFF. The J gene is TRBJ2-1, the V gene TRBV19; 7 bases are shared with TRBD2. The CDR3 length is 14 residues. Germline CDR1 LNHDA, CDR2 SQIVND (reference sequence). Losses at the gene ends were 5 bases for V and 10 bases for J; bases not matched to a gene: 11.

The chain uses TRBV6-6 and TRBJ1-1; tentative D call: TRBD1 (6 bases). The V gene's germline CDR1 is MNHNY and CDR2 SVGAGI (reference sequence). Between the trimmed V and J ends, which lost 6 bases and 4 bases, there was a span of 12 bases. CDR3 size: 13 residues. The CDR3 protein is CASSLGGATEAFF. The CDR3 DNA reads TGTGCCAGCAGCCTCGGGGGGGCCACTGAAGCTTTCTTT.

This clone was observed a few times. The chain couples TRBV28 to TRBJ1-1; D might be TRBD1 (6 bases). Germline loops: CDR1 MDHEN, CDR2 SYDVKM. The CDR3 is made up of 14 amino acids. V shed 6 bases and J shed 1 base, with 12 bases lying between them. The CDR3 nucleotides read TGTGCCAGCAGACCCTTACAGGGGAACACTGAAGCTTTCTTT. It yields the protein CASRPLQGNTEAFF.

The chain links TRBV6-5 to TRBJ2-5, with TRBD2 matching 8 bases. This CDR3 comprises 13 residues. CDR1 and CDR2 (germline): MNHEY, SVGAGI. With 4 bases clipped from V and 5 bases from J, the junction kept 3 bases outside the gene matches. As DNA, the CDR3 is TGTGCCAGCAGTTCGACTAGCGATGAGACCCAGTACTTC. It translates to CASSSTSDETQYF.

The gene calls are TRBV6-5 and TRBJ2-7; tentatively, D is TRBD2 (6 bases). V lost 8 bases, J lost 3 bases, and 11 bases lay in between. CDR1 MNHEY and CDR2 SVGAGI come from the germline V gene. The CDR3 contains 12 residues. CDR3 coding DNA: TGTGCCAGCCCCGGGGGACTCTACGAGCAGTACTTC. Residues: CASPGGLYEQYF.

The chain employs TRBV5-1 and TRBJ2-1; TRBD1 is a possible D gene (6 bases). Germline-derived CDR1 and CDR2 are SGHRS and YFSETQ. The germline V and J ends were trimmed by 0 bases and 0 bases, with 16 bases remaining between them. CDR3 length equals 18 residues. Here the CDR3 reads CASSLAQGTRGSYNEQFF. CDR3 nucleotides: TGCGCCAGCAGCTTGGCCCAGGGGACCCGTGGCTCCTACAATGAGCAGTTCTTC. The whole variable domain, remainder taken from reference TRBV5-1 and TRBJ2-1, is KAGVTQTPRYLIKTRGQQVTLSCSPISGHRSVSWYQQTPGQGLQFLFEYFSETQRNKGNFPGRFSGRQFSNSRSEMNVSTLELGDSALYLCASSLAQGTRGSYNEQFFGPGTRLTVL.

The chain employs TRBV9 and TRBJ1-1, with TRBD1 matching 8 bases. From germline, CDR1 is SGDLS and CDR2 YYNGEE. V was pared by 3 bases and J by 5 bases, with 9 bases of the junction left unmatched. The CDR3 extends over 15 amino acids. CDR3 in DNA: TGTGCCAGCAGCGAACACACAGGGGGGGGAACTGAAGCTTTCTTT. Amino acid sequence: CASSEHTGGGTEAFF.

The chain joins TRBV24-1 to TRBJ2-1; 7 nucleotides align to TRBD1. The CDR3 runs to 18 residues. Germline assignment: CDR1 KGHDR and CDR2 SFDVKD. V shed 2 bases and J 2 bases; nucleotides not matched to a gene: 11. For the CDR3, the DNA is TGTGCCACCAGTGATTCCTCTCCGACAGGGATCGCCTACAATGAGCAGTTCTTC. It specifies CATSDSSPTGIAYNEQFF.

V gene TRBV11-2 combines with J gene TRBJ2-3, with 10 bases that match TRBD2. The ends lost 5 bases at V and 1 base at J; junction bases unmatched: 9. Germline V gene lookup returns CDR1 SGHAT and CDR2 FQNNGV. The CDR3 is made up of 17 amino acids. The CDR3 region is CASSPSPGTSGTDTQYF. For the CDR3, the DNA is TGTGCCAGCAGCCCAAGCCCCGGGACTAGCGGCACAGATACGCAGTATTTT.

The V gene is TRBV6-5, the J gene TRBJ1-6, with TRBD1 as a possible D gene (6 bases). Germline CDR1 MNHEY, CDR2 SVGAGI. V gave up 5 bases and J gave up 8 bases, with 13 bases separating them. The CDR3 is made up of 14 amino acids. CDR3: CASSRTAKYSPLHF. CDR3 bases: TGTGCCAGCAGTCGGACAGCGAAATATTCACCCCTCCACTTT.

The chain is built from TRBV9 and TRBJ1-4; D may be TRBD1 (5 bases). Trimming removed 4 bases at V and 8 bases at J, with 12 bases between. CDR3 length: 13 amino acids. Germline CDR1 reads SGDLS; CDR2 reads YYNGEE. The CDR3 loop is CASSSRVGEKLFF. The CDR3 region has the DNA TGTGCCAGCAGCTCCAGGGTTGGGGAAAAACTGTTTTTT.

This clone has more than one count but fewer than ten. The chain joins TRBV28 to TRBJ1-2; 7 nucleotides agree with TRBD1. The length of the CDR3 is 15 residues. The trim removed 2 bases at V and 7 bases at J, leaving 10 bases unmatched. Germline V CDR1 and CDR2: MDHEN, SYDVKM. The CDR3 bases are TGTGCCAGCAGTTTACCTTGGCAGGGGGTCTCTGGCTACACCTTC. As protein: CASSLPWQGVSGYTF.